This T cell receptor (beta chain) was sequenced in a study of blood T cell repertoires in COVID-19. On the study more broadly: Acute and convalescent COVID-19 specimens originated in the United States, Italy and Spain. T cells, B-cell-depleted T cells, or PBMCs supplied cDNA or gDNA.

The germline V gene encodes CDR1 SGHRS and CDR2 YFSETQ. This CDR3 comprises 17 residues. Trimming removed 1 base from V and 1 base from J; junction bases left unmatched: 7. In the authors' workflow: Reference gene primer amplification yielded estimated nucleated cell counts. The table came from immunoSEQ multiplex PCR; TCRdb's copy has only in-frame clones and leaves some out. The V and J calls and clone size were taken over from that table, and D and trimming were inferred from the DNA. In the table there are under 200,000 clones, about 83% of which are singletons. The TCR originated in a human donor in a cohort sampled during active COVID-19. The chain uses TRBV5-1 and TRBJ2-5; 10 nucleotides agree with TRBD2. Sequencing used peripheral blood. CDR3 amino acids: CASSLSSLAGVQETQYF. CDR3 DNA: TGCGCCAGCAGCTTGTCGAGCCTAGCGGGGGTCCAAGAGACCCAGTACTTC.